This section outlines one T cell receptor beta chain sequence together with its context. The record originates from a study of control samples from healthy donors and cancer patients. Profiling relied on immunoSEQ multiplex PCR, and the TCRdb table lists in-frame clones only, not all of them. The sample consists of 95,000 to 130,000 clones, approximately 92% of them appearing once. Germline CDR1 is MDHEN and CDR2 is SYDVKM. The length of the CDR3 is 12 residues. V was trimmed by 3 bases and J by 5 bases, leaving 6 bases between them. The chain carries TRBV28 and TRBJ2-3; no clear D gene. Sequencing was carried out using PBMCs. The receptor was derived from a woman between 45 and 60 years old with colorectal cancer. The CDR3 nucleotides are TGTGCCAGCAGTTTTCGAGTAGATACGCAGTATTTT. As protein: CASSFRVDTQYF.